This T cell receptor beta chain was recovered during a study of cytomegalovirus exposure and HLA in healthy donors. The protocol was immunoSEQ multiplex PCR, while the TCRdb copy is restricted to in-frame clones and leaves out a portion. In the table there are some 60,000 clones, 90% to 97% of which are singletons. Trimming cost V 0 bases and J 2 bases; bases outside gene matches: 1. This CDR3 spans 15 amino acids. The germline CDR1 and CDR2 sequences are SGHRS and YFSETQ. The rearrangement links TRBV5-1 to TRBJ2-1; 8 bases are shared with TRBD2. This TCR was recovered from a man between 18 and 29 years old in good health and CMV-seronegative. Material for sequencing was PBMCs. CDR3 coding DNA: TGCGCCAGCAGCTTGGAGACTAGCGCCTACAATGAGCAGTTCTTC. This translates into CASSLETSAYNEQFF.